What follows are 10 T cell receptor beta chains derived from one specimen sequenced in a study of T cell responses to AZD1222 COVID-19 vaccine. Clones were sequenced by immunoSEQ multiplex PCR, and TCRdb holds only the in-frame ones, with some missing. The sample holds about 140,000 clones, 84% seen once. The sequenced sample was peripheral blood, obtained on day 0 of AZD1222 vaccination. These receptors were taken from an adult in good health.

The rearrangement links TRBV28 to TRBJ1-3; possible D gene TRBD1, 5 bases. Trimming pared 3 bases from V and 0 bases from J, leaving 9 bases between. CDR1 MDHEN and CDR2 SYDVKM come from the germline V gene. The CDR3 extends over 15 amino acids. The CDR3 DNA follows: TGTGCCAGCAGTTTGGGGGGGGGCTCTGGAAACACCATATATTTT. The encoded protein is CASSLGGGSGNTIYF.

CDR3 coding DNA: TGTGTCCCAATTAAAGGTGGAGGGATTGGCACTGAAGCTTTCTTT. As protein: CVPIKGGGIGTEAFF. The V gene is TRBV2, the J gene TRBJ1-1; no definite D call. The CDR3 is 15 residues long. CDR1 is SNHLY and CDR2 is FYNNEI in the germline V gene.

V usage is TRBV28 and J usage is TRBJ1-1, with TRBD1 as a possible D gene (6 bases). Germline V gene sequence: CDR1 MDHEN, CDR2 SYDVKM. The CDR3 covers 14 residues. CDR3 DNA sequence: TGTGTCGCGACGATGACAGGTATGAACACTGAAGCTTTCTTT. This codes for CVATMTGMNTEAFF. The full variable domain, completed using reference TRBV28 and TRBJ1-1, is DVKVTQSSRYLVKRTGEKVFLECVQDMDHENMFWYRQDPGLGLRLIYFSYDVKMKEKGDIPEGYSVSREKKERFSLILESASTNQTSMYLCVATMTGMNTEAFFGQGTRLTVV.

The chain couples TRBV5-4 to TRBJ2-7; D is unclear. Trimming took 1 base from V and 4 from J, leaving 9 bases between them. The germline V gene encodes CDR1 SGHNT and CDR2 YYREEE (reference sequence). The CDR3 has 13 residues. The CDR3 protein is CASSLYGPYEQYF. CDR3 nucleotides: TGTGCCAGCAGCTTGTACGGACCTTACGAGCAGTACTTC. The full variable domain, completed using reference TRBV5-4 and TRBJ2-7, is ETGVTQSPTHLIKTRGQQVTLRCSSQSGHNTVSWYQQALGQGPQFIFQYYREEENGRGNFPPRFSGLQFPNYSSELNVNALELDDSALYLCASSLYGPYEQYFGPGTRLTVT.

As regards this clone: Additional DNA sequences in this sample encode the identical CDR3. This rearrangement joins TRBV19 to TRBJ2-1, with 12 bases that match TRBD2. The germline V gene encodes CDR1 LNHDA and CDR2 SQIVND (reference sequence). The length of the CDR3 is 16 residues. V lost 4 bases and J lost 4; bases outside the gene matches: 5. CDR3 bases: TGTGCCAGTAGTAAAAGGACTAGCGGGGTATACAATGAGCAGTTCTTC. This gives the protein CASSKRTSGVYNEQFF.

The chain recombines TRBV19 with TRBJ2-6; D uncertain. CDR1 is LNHDA, CDR2 SQIVND, per germline (reference sequence). The CDR3 totals 14 residues. V was trimmed by 3 bases and J by 2 bases, leaving 5 bases between them. CDR3 coding DNA: TGTGCCAGTAGTATGGGGACTGGGGCCAACGTCCTGACTTTC. Translating it yields CASSMGTGANVLTF.

This rearrangement joins TRBV7-2 to TRBJ2-7; TRBD2 matches at 7 bases. Germline CDR1 and CDR2: SGHTA and FQGNSA. V dropped 1 base and J dropped 2; count of bases not matched to a gene: 2. CDR3 length equals 14 residues. The CDR3 sequence: CASSLVGGTYEQYF. The DNA for the CDR3 is TGTGCCAGCAGCTTAGTCGGGGGGACCTACGAGCAGTACTTC.

The chain employs TRBV7-3 and TRBJ1-1, with TRBD1 as a possible D gene (6 bases). The CDR3 sequence is 12 residues long. The germline V gene has CDR1 SGHTA and CDR2 FQGTGA. Trimming left V 5 bases short and J 8 bases short, with 12 bases between. Written as DNA, the CDR3 is TGTGCCAGCAGCGCCCTCGGGACAGAAGCTTTCTTT. This gives the protein CASSALGTEAFF.

V usage is TRBV25-1 and J usage is TRBJ2-2, with 8 bases lining up with TRBD1. Germline CDR1 MGHDK, CDR2 SYGVNS. CDR3 size: 16 residues. The junction had 11 bases not matched to a gene; V was cut back by 5 bases and J by 6 bases. CDR3 nucleotides: TGTGCCAGCAGTTTAGGACAGGGTGGTCATGCCGGGGAGCTGTTTTTT. Its protein product is CASSLGQGGHAGELFF.

This chain links TRBV6-5 with TRBJ1-2; 9 bases line up with TRBD1. The V segment lost 5 bases and the J segment 6 bases; nucleotides outside the gene matches: 10. The CDR3 covers 15 residues. Germline CDR1 is MNHEY and CDR2 is SVGAGI. In DNA form, the CDR3 reads TGTGCCAGCAGTCGGGACAGGGTGATAGCGGATGGCTACACCTTC. Translating it yields CASSRDRVIADGYTF.